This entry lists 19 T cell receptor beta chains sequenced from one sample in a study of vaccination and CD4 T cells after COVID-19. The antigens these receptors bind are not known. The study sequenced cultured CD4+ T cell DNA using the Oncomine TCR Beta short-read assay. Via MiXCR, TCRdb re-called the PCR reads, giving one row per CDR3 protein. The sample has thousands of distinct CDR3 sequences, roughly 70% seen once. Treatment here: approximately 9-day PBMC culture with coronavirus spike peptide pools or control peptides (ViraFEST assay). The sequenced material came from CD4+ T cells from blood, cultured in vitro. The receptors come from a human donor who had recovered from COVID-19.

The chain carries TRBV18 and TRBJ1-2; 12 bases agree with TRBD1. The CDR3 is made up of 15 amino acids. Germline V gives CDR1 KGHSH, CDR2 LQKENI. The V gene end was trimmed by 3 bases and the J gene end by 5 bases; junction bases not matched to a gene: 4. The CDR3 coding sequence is TGTGCCAGCTCACCTGGGACAGGGGGCTTGTATGGCTACACCTTC. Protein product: CASSPGTGGLYGYTF.

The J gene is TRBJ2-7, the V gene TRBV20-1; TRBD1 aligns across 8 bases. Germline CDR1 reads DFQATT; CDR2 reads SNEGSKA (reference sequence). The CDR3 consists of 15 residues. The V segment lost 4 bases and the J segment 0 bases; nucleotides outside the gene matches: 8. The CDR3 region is CSATNRDRSSYEQYF. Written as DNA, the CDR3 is TGCAGTGCTACCAACCGGGACAGGTCCTCCTACGAGCAGTACTTC.

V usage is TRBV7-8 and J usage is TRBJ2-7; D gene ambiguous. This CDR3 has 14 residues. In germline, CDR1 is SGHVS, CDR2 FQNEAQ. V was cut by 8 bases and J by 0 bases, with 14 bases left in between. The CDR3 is CASSAQGFSYEQYF. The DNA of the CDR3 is TGTGCCAGCTCGGCACAAGGCTTCTCCTACGAGCAGTACTTC.

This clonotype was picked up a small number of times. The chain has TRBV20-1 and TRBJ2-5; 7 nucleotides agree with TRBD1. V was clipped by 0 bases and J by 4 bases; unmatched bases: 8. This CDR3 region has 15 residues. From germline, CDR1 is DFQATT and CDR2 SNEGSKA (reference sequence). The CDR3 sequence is CSARDGGRDRETQYF. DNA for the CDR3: TGCAGTGCTAGAGACGGCGGCCGGGACAGAGAGACCCAGTACTTC.

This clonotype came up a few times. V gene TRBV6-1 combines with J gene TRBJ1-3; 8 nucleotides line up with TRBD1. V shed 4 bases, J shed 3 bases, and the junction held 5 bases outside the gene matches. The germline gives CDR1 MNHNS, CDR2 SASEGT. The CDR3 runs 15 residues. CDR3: CASSALGQGGNTIYF. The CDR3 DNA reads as TGTGCCAGCAGTGCCCTAGGACAGGGTGGAAACACCATATATTTT.

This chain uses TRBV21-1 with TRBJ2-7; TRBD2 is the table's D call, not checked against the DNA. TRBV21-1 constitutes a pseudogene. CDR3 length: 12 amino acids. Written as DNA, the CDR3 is TGTGCCAGCAGCGGAGGTACAAGAGGGCAGTACTTC. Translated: CASSGGTRGQYF.

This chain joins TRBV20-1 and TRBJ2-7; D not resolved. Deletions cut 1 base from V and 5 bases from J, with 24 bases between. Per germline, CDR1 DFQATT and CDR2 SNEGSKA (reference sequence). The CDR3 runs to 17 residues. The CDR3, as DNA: TGCAGTGCTAGAGGAGTTTTTGGGGATGGGGTTGAGCACGAGCAGTACTTC. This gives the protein CSARGVFGDGVEHEQYF.

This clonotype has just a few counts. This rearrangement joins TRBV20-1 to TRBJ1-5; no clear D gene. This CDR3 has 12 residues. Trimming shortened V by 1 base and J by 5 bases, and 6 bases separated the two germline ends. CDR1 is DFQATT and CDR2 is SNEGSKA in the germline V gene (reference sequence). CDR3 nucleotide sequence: TGCAGTGCTAGAGCGTGGGATCAGCCCCAGCATTTT. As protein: CSARAWDQPQHF.

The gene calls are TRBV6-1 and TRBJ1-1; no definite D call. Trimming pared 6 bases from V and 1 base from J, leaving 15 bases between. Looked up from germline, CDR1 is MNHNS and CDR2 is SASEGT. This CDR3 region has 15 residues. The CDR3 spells CASRPAGTRNTEAFF. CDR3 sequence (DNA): TGTGCCAGCAGACCCGCGGGAACCAGGAACACTGAAGCTTTCTTT.

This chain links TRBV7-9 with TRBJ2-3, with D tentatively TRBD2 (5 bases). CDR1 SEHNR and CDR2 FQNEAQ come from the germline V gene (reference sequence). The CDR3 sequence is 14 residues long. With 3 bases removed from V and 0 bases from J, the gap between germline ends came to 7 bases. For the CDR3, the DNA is TGTGCCAGCAGCTTCGGCGGGAGCACAGATACGCAGTATTTT. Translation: CASSFGGSTDTQYF.

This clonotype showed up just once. CDR3 region: CASSLTGGPEETQYF. CDR3 bases: TGCGCCAGCAGCTTGACGGGGGGGCCCGAAGAGACCCAGTACTTC. J is TRBJ2-5 and V is TRBV5-1, with TRBD2 identical over 8 bases. Losses at the gene ends were 1 base for V and 3 bases for J; bases not matched to a gene: 5. The CDR3 is 15 residues long. CDR1 is SGHRS and CDR2 is YFSETQ in the germline V gene.

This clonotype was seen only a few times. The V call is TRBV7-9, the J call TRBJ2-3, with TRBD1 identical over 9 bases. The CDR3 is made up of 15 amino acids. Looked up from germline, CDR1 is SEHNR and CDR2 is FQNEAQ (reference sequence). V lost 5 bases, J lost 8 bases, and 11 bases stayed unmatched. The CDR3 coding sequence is TGTGCCAGCAGCACGGACAGGGGACGCGGGGGTACGCAGTATTTT. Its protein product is CASSTDRGRGGTQYF.

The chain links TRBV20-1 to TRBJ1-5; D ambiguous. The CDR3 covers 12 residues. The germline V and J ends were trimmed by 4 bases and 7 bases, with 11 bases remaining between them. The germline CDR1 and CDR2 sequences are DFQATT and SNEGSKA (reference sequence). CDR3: CSATGVGQPQHF. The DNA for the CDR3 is TGCAGTGCTACCGGTGTAGGACAGCCCCAGCATTTT.

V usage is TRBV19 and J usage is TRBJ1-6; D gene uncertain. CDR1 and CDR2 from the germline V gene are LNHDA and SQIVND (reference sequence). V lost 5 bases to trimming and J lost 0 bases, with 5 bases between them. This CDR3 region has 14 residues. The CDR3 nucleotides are TGTGCCAGTAGTTTCAGCTCCTATAATTCACCCCTCCACTTT. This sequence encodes CASSFSSYNSPLHF.

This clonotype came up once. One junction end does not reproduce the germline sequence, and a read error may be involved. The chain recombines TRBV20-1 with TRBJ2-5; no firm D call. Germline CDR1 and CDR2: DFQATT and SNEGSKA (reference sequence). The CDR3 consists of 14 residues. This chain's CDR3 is CSAAPPHRAETQCF. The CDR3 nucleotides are TGCAGTGCCGCACCCCCCCATAGGGCGGAGACCCAGTGCTTC.

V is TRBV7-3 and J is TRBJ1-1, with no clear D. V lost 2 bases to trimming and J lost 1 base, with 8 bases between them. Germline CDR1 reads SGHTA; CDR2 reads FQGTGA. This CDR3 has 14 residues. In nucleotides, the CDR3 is TGTGCCAGCAGCTTATTTGGTCGGAACACTGAAGCTTTCTTT. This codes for CASSLFGRNTEAFF.

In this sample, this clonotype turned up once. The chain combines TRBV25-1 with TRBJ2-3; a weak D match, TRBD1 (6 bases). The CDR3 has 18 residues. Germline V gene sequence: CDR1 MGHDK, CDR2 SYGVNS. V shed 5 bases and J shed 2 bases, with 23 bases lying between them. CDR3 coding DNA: TGTGCCAGCAGTCGCTCTACCGCCTTAGGGGGATTCACAGATACGCAGTATTTT. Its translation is CASSRSTALGGFTDTQYF. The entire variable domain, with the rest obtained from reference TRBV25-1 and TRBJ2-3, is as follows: EADIYQTPRYLVIGTGKKITLECSQTMGHDKMYWYQQDPGMELHLIHYSYGVNSTEKGDLSSESTVSRIRTEHFPLTLESARPSHTSQYLCASSRSTALGGFTDTQYFGPGTRLTVL.

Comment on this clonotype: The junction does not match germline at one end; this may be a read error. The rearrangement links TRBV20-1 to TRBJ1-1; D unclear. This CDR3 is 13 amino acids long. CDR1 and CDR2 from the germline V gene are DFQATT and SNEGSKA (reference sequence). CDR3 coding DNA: TGCAGTGCTAGAAGCCTACTGAACGCTGAAGCTTTCTTT. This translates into CSARSLLNAEAFF.

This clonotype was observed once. CDR3 in DNA: TGTGCCAGCAGTCAGACCGCTTTACGGGAGGGAAGCAATGAGCAGTTCTTC. Translation: CASSQTALREGSNEQFF. The J gene is TRBJ2-1, the V gene TRBV6-1; 8 nucleotides align to TRBD2. The CDR3 length is 17 residues. Trimming removed 5 bases from V and 6 bases from J; junction bases left unmatched: 15. The V gene's germline CDR1 is MNHNS and CDR2 SASEGT.